This T cell receptor beta chain was profiled in a study of blood T cell repertoires in COVID-19. Data came from immunoSEQ multiplex PCR; TCRdb stores just in-frame clones and leaves some out. The data show roughly 250,000 clones, with 84% seen just once and about 4% held by the top ten. V was shortened by 3 bases and J by 2 bases, with 9 bases between the two germline ends. CDR1 KGHDR and CDR2 SFDVKD come from the germline V gene. CDR3 length equals 14 residues. This chain uses TRBV24-1 with TRBJ1-2, with a tentative D call TRBD1 (6 bases). The specimen sequenced was peripheral blood. This sequence was found in a man aged 50-60 years with acute or convalescent COVID-19. The CDR3 nucleotides read TGTGCCACCAGTGATCCCAGGGGAAACTATGGCTACACCTTC. Translating gives CATSDPRGNYGYTF.